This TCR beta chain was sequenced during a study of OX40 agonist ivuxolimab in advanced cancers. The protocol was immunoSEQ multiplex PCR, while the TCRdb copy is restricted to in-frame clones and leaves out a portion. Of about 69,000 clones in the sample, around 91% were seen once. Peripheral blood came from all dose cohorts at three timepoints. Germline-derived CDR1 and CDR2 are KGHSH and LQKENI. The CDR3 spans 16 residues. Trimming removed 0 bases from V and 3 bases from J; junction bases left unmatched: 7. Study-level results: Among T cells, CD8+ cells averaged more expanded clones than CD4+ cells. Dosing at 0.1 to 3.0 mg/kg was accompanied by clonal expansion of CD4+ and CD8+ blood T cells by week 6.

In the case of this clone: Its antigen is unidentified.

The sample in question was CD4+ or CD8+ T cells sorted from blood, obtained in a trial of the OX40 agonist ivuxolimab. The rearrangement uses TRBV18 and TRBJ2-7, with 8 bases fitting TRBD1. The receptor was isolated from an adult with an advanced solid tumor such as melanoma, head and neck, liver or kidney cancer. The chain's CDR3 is CASSPPTGTGLYEQYF. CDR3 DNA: TGTGCCAGCTCACCACCTACCGGGACAGGTCTCTACGAGCAGTACTTC.